This TCR beta chain was sequenced during a study of regulatory T cells in long-lasting Graves disease. Across the whole study: Antithyroid drugs had been taken by newly diagnosed Graves' patients for under 3 months.

The table lists this clonotype with many counts. For TCR beta, libraries came from iRepertoire HTBI primers and Arm-PCR of CDR3 regions. TCRdb re-analysed the multiplex PCR reads in MiXCR, keeping a single row per CDR3 protein. The sample shows about 370,000 distinct CDR3 sequences, about a sixth of them seen only once. Time point denoted: newly diagnosed GD, antithyroid drugs for less than 3 months. There was RNA extracted from PBMCs, and the TCR library was made from it. The sequence was collected from a female donor with Graves disease. The material sequenced was peripheral blood mononuclear cells (PBMCs), taken at new diagnosis, from a patient treated with antithyroid drugs.

The chain's CDR3 is CASSRRQASDTQYF. CDR3 DNA: TGTGCCAGCAGCCGGCGACAGGCTTCAGATACGCAGTATTTT. The chain joins TRBV3-1 to TRBJ2-3, with D possibly matching TRBD1 (6 bases). The CDR3 has 14 residues. Deletions cut 4 bases from V and 4 bases from J, with 12 bases between. Germline-derived CDR1 and CDR2 are LGHDT and YNNKEL (reference sequence).